This is a list of T cell receptor beta chains from one sample in a study of blood T cells in healthy people across ages. In TCRdb, the 5' RACE reads were re-called with MiXCR into one record per CDR3 protein. The data hold around 940,000 distinct CDR3 sequences, with 51% observed a single time. Sequencing used blood. The receptors come from a woman aged 60-75 years in good health. CDR3s include the opening cysteine and the closing phenylalanine or tryptophan. D genes are given only for firm matches. Part of the rows lack a size; the others show once, few, many or a class for expanded clones.

V gene: TRBV10-3
clone size: many
D gene: TRBD1
J gene: TRBJ1-2
CDR3 protein: CAIVRDSGGRYTF
CDR3 DNA: TGTGCCATCGTCAGGGACAGTGGTGGGCGCTACACCTTC

V gene: TRBV14
clone size: .
D gene: .
J gene: TRBJ2-3
CDR3 protein: CASSQNVNTQYF
CDR3 DNA: TGTGCCAGCAGCCAAAACGTGAATACGCAGTATTTT

V gene: TRBV27
clone size: .
D gene: TRBD1
J gene: TRBJ2-7
CDR3 protein: CASSPYRDRPYEQYF
CDR3 DNA: TGTGCCAGCAGTCCATACCGGGACAGGCCTTACGAGCAGTACTTC

V gene: TRBV5-6
clone size: .
D gene: .
J gene: TRBJ1-5
CDR3 protein: CASSLGQGRIQPQHF
CDR3 DNA: TGTGCCAGCAGCTTGGGTCAGGGGAGGATTCAGCCCCAGCATTTT

V gene: TRBV6-1
clone size: few
D gene: TRBD1
J gene: TRBJ2-7
CDR3 protein: CASRWDRGEQYF
CDR3 DNA: TGTGCCAGCAGGTGGGACAGGGGCGAGCAGTACTTC

V gene: TRBV20-1
clone size: .
D gene: TRBD2
J gene: TRBJ2-3
CDR3 protein: CSARDQVGGPDTQYF
CDR3 DNA: TGCAGTGCTAGAGATCAGGTGGGAGGGCCGGATACGCAGTATTTT

V gene: TRBV28
clone size: many
D gene: .
J gene: TRBJ2-7
CDR3 protein: CASRGALTYEQYF
CDR3 DNA: TGTGCCAGCAGAGGGGCCCTAACCTACGAGCAGTACTTC

V gene: TRBV7-3
clone size: .
D gene: .
J gene: TRBJ1-2
CDR3 protein: CASSPGANYGCTF
CDR3 DNA: TGTGCCAGCAGCCCCGGAGCTAACTATGGCTGCACCTTC

V gene: TRBV28
clone size: .
D gene: .
J gene: TRBJ2-7
CDR3 protein: CASTPGGGVTYEQYF
CDR3 DNA: TGTGCCAGCACCCCAGGGGGGGGTGTAACCTACGAGCAGTACTTC

V gene: TRBV6-6
clone size: .
D gene: .
J gene: TRBJ1-2
CDR3 protein: CASSYSRRDAEDNGYTF
CDR3 DNA: TGTGCCAGCAGTTACTCGAGGAGGGATGCTGAGGATAATGGCTACACCTTC

V gene: TRBV18
clone size: .
D gene: .
J gene: TRBJ2-2
CDR3 protein: CASSPQGSNTGELFF
CDR3 DNA: TGTGCCAGCTCACCACAGGGATCGAACACCGGGGAGCTGTTTTTT

V gene: TRBV7-2
clone size: few
D gene: .
J gene: TRBJ2-5
CDR3 protein: CASRGQAYGETQYF
CDR3 DNA: TGTGCCAGCAGAGGTCAGGCCTACGGAGAGACCCAGTACTTC

V gene: TRBV11-2
clone size: .
D gene: .
J gene: TRBJ2-5
CDR3 protein: CASRIGGGRGTQYF
CDR3 DNA: TGTGCCAGCAGAATAGGGGGTGGCCGAGGGACCCAGTACTTC

V gene: TRBV4-2
clone size: .
D gene: TRBD2
J gene: TRBJ2-7
CDR3 protein: CASSQRLAGTYEQYF
CDR3 DNA: TGTGCCAGCAGCCAACGGCTAGCGGGAACCTACGAGCAGTACTTC